This T cell receptor beta chain stems from a study of CD8 T cells in Susac syndrome. The wider study: The Susac syndrome patients were therapy-naive, on corticosteroids, or on intravenous immunoglobulin alone at blood draw.

CDR1 and CDR2 from the germline V gene are SGHTA and FQGNSA. CDR3 size: 14 residues. V was pared by 7 bases and J by 7 bases, with 18 bases between. Random hexamers were used to reverse transcribe the RNA input (roughly 0.5 to 1 ug). TCRdb fed the immunoSEQ multiplex PCR reads into MiXCR, producing one record per CDR3 protein. Here the sample spans tens of thousands of distinct CDR3 sequences, roughly 91% being singletons. The origin of this receptor is a human donor with Susac syndrome. Specimen: CD4+ T cells from PBMCs. The chain carries TRBV7-2 and TRBJ2-3, with D possibly being TRBD1 (6 bases). CDR3 amino acids: CASTQGRETNTQYF. CDR3 sequence (DNA): TGTGCCAGCACACAGGGCAGAGAGACAAATACGCAGTATTTT.